This is a list of T cell receptor beta chains from one sample in a study of cytomegalovirus exposure and HLA in healthy donors. Repertoires were generated with immunoSEQ multiplex PCR, while TCRdb's copy carries only in-frame clones and drops some. The sample has 30,000 to 35,000 clones; over 60% are singletons. The specimen was PBMCs. The receptor set was obtained from a man aged 35-49 years in good health and CMV-seropositive. The CDR3 runs from the conserved cysteine through the conserved F or W. A D gene is named only where the DNA matches it firmly. Clone sizes are given selectively: once, few, many, or a class where the clone is expanded.

v_gene	j_gene	abundance	d_gene	CDR3aa	CDR3nt
TRBV27	TRBJ2-5	NA	NA	CASSIGARRGETQYF	TGTGCCAGCAGTATAGGGGCCCGGAGGGGAGAGACCCAGTACTTC
TRBV27	TRBJ2-5	few	NA	CASSREGWKTQYF	TGTGCCAGCAGTCGTGAGGGTTGGAAGACCCAGTACTTC
TRBV7-9	TRBJ2-6	NA	TRBD2	CASSLTSGVSGANVLTF	TGTGCCAGCAGCTTAACTAGCGGAGTGTCTGGGGCCAACGTCCTGACTTTC
TRBV19	TRBJ2-3	few	TRBD2	CASTRRGLAGLGPPDTQYF	TGTGCCAGTACCCGAAGGGGACTAGCGGGGCTTGGCCCTCCAGATACGCAGTATTTT
TRBV25-1	TRBJ1-2	few	NA	CASREWGGGYTF	TGTGCCAGCAGAGAATGGGGGGGCGGCTACACCTTC
TRBV10-3	TRBJ1-1	once	TRBD1	CAISTYRGPDTEAFF	TGTGCCATCAGCACCTACAGGGGGCCTGACACTGAAGCTTTCTTT
TRBV2	TRBJ1-1	NA	NA	CASSEWGVSDTEAFF	TGTGCCAGCAGTGAATGGGGGGTCTCGGACACTGAAGCTTTCTTT
TRBV2	TRBJ2-5	few	NA	CASKRETQYF	TGTGCCAGCAAGCGAGAGACCCAGTACTTC
TRBV11-1	TRBJ2-7	NA	NA	CASSSRIGAISYEQYF	TGTGCCAGCAGCTCCCGGATAGGGGCTATCTCCTACGAGCAGTACTTC
TRBV10-2	TRBJ2-5	NA	NA	CASSARETQYF	TGCGCCAGCAGTGCCAGAGAGACCCAGTACTTC
TRBV6-1	TRBJ1-2	NA	NA	CASILGGGPNYGYTF	TGTGCCAGCATCCTAGGAGGCGGGCCAAACTATGGCTACACCTTC
TRBV6-5	TRBJ2-5	NA	NA	CASRGLPQETQYF	TGTGCCAGCAGGGGGCTACCCCAAGAGACCCAGTACTTC
TRBV6-1	TRBJ2-7	NA	TRBD1	CASSGAPGQGRDEQYF	TGTGCCAGCAGTGGGGCTCCGGGACAGGGGCGGGACGAGCAGTACTTC
TRBV28	TRBJ1-4	few	NA	CASSFVLRVEKLFF	TGTGCCAGCAGTTTTGTATTACGAGTTGAAAAACTGTTTTTT
TRBV5-1	TRBJ1-1	NA	TRBD1	CASSLEMGQGLKAFF	TGCGCCAGCAGCTTGGAGATGGGACAGGGGCTGAAAGCTTTCTTT
TRBV19	TRBJ1-1	NA	NA	CASSIIRSRTEAFF	TGTGCCAGTAGTATTATAAGAAGTCGGACTGAAGCTTTCTTT
TRBV7-2	TRBJ1-1	NA	NA	CASSLGGGNTEAFF	TGTGCCAGCAGCTTAGGGGGGGGGAACACTGAAGCTTTCTTT
TRBV19	TRBJ1-1	NA	NA	CASSIPAGTTEAFF	TGTGCCAGTAGTATCCCAGCGGGGACGACTGAAGCTTTCTTT
TRBV2	TRBJ2-3	NA	TRBD1	CASSEARGRTDTQYF	TGTGCCAGCAGTGAAGCCAGGGGGCGGACAGATACGCAGTATTTT
TRBV7-3	TRBJ1-1	NA	NA	CASSLTGERAEAFF	TGTGCCAGCAGCTTAACAGGAGAGAGGGCTGAAGCTTTCTTT
TRBV6-5	TRBJ1-1	NA	NA	CASSLDKSRETFF	TGTGCCAGCAGCCTAGACAAATCGCGGGAAACTTTCTTT
TRBV27	TRBJ1-4	NA	TRBD1	CASSDRQGRSEKLFF	TGTGCCAGCAGTGATCGACAGGGGAGATCTGAAAAACTGTTTTTT
TRBV6-5	TRBJ2-7	few	NA	CASSYRDRAYEQYF	TGTGCCAGCAGCTACAGAGACAGAGCCTACGAGCAGTACTTC
TRBV10-3	TRBJ2-3	NA	NA	CAITNSSDTQYF	TGTGCCATCACTAACAGTTCAGATACGCAGTATTTT
TRBV10-3	TRBJ2-2	few	TRBD2	CAINNNPAGSTGELFF	TGTGCCATCAACAATAATCCAGCGGGGAGCACCGGGGAGCTGTTTTTT